One and the same sample provided the 19 T cell receptor beta chains below, sequenced in a study of T cells in localized non-small cell lung cancer. This table comes from immunoSEQ multiplex PCR, and its TCRdb copy is limited to in-frame clones, with some not included. The sample carries about 91,000 clones, roughly 87% recorded once. Sequences were derived from peripheral blood, sampled before any cancer treatment. The receptors were sampled from a man aged 35-69 years with stage I squamous cell lung carcinoma.

This clone was found a few times. The identical CDR3 is also encoded by other nucleotide sequences in the sample. The genes are TRBV28 and TRBJ2-2; D call uncertain. Germline assignment: CDR1 MDHEN and CDR2 SYDVKM. V was shortened by 4 bases and J by 6 bases, with 3 bases between the two germline ends. The CDR3 runs 11 residues. The chain's CDR3 is CASSSPGELFF. The DNA for the CDR3 is TGTGCCAGCAGTTCACCCGGGGAGCTGTTTTTT.

This chain uses TRBV5-1 with TRBJ2-5; D is perhaps TRBD1 or TRBD2 (5 bases each). Per germline, CDR1 SGHRS and CDR2 YFSETQ. The CDR3 sequence is 14 residues long. Trimming took 7 bases from V and 1 from J, leaving 14 bases between them. CDR3 sequence (DNA): TGCGCCAGCTCCACCGGGACGAGCCAAGAGACCCAGTACTTC. This gives the protein CASSTGTSQETQYF.

The chain recombines TRBV7-9 with TRBJ2-3; 8 nucleotides agree with TRBD1. The CDR3 is 13 residues long. Per the germline V gene, CDR1 is SEHNR and CDR2 is FQNEAQ (reference sequence). Losses at the gene ends were 5 bases for V and 9 bases for J; bases not matched to a gene: 7. The CDR3 DNA follows: TGTGCCAGCAGCCCCCCCGACAGGGGCACGCAGTATTTT. It encodes CASSPPDRGTQYF.

The chain uses TRBV19 and TRBJ2-2, with TRBD1 identical over 7 bases. Germline V gene lookup returns CDR1 LNHDA and CDR2 SQIVND (reference sequence). V shed 10 bases and J 3 bases; nucleotides not matched to a gene: 8. The CDR3 is 14 amino acids. The CDR3 DNA is TGTGCCACAAGACAGGGTCGGGACACCGGGGAGCTGTTTTTT. Protein: CATRQGRDTGELFF. Combining the CDR3 with reference TRBV19 and TRBJ2-2 gives the whole variable domain DGGITQSPKYLFRKEGQNVTLSCEQNLNHDAMYWYRQDPGQGLRLIYYSQIVNDFQKGDIAEGYSVSREKKESFPLTVTSAQKNPTAFYLCATRQGRDTGELFFGEGSRLTVL.

V is TRBV7-6 and J is TRBJ1-5; D gene ambiguous. Per the germline V gene, CDR1 is SGHVS and CDR2 is FNYEAQ. Between the trimmed V and J ends, which lost 1 base and 0 bases, there was a span of 7 bases. The CDR3 loop spans 15 amino acids. CDR3 DNA sequence: TGTGCCAGCAGCTTAGGCCCCAATAGCAATCAGCCCCAGCATTTT. Translated, it gives CASSLGPNSNQPQHF.

The V and J genes are TRBV6-5 and TRBJ1-1; D is ambiguous. Germline-derived CDR1 and CDR2 are MNHEY and SVGAGI. The V and J ends lost 2 bases and 1 base respectively, with 8 bases between them. The CDR3 contains 14 residues. For the CDR3, the DNA is TGTGCCAGCAGTTACGACGGTGAGAACACTGAAGCTTTCTTT. Its translation is CASSYDGENTEAFF.

This chain connects TRBV7-2 to TRBJ2-7; no reliable D call. The germline V gene encodes CDR1 SGHTA and CDR2 FQGNSA. This CDR3 spans 12 amino acids. V lost 5 bases and J lost 3, with 8 bases in between. For the CDR3, the DNA is TGTGCCAGCAGCCGAACCAACTACGAGCAGTACTTC. This gives the protein CASSRTNYEQYF.

The CDR3, as DNA: TGCAGTCCCCAGGGGGGGGAGACCCAGTACTTC. Translating gives CSPQGGETQYF. The chain links TRBV20-1 to TRBJ2-5; possibly TRBD1 or TRBD2 for D (7 bases each). Between the trimmed V and J ends, which lost 8 bases and 5 bases, there was a span of 12 bases. CDR1 and CDR2 from the germline V gene are DFQATT and SNEGSKA (reference sequence). The length of the CDR3 is 11 residues.

The V and J genes are TRBV5-4 and TRBJ2-2; 8 bases map to TRBD1. The CDR3 is 16 residues long. CDR1 is SGHNT and CDR2 is YYREEE in the germline V gene (reference sequence). J lost 4 bases, V lost 2 bases, and 7 bases had no gene match. CDR3 amino acids: CASSLSTTGVTGELFF. For the CDR3, the DNA is TGTGCCAGCAGCTTATCCACGACAGGGGTCACCGGGGAGCTGTTTTTT. Full variable domain (rest looked up from reference TRBV5-4 and TRBJ2-2): ETGVTQSPTHLIKTRGQQVTLRCSSQSGHNTVSWYQQALGQGPQFIFQYYREEENGRGNFPPRFSGLQFPNYSSELNVNALELDDSALYLCASSLSTTGVTGELFFGEGSRLTVL.

The CDR3 here is CATSSRRGEETQYF. In DNA form, the CDR3 reads TGTGCCACCAGCTCCCGTAGGGGGGAAGAGACCCAGTACTTC. The J gene is TRBJ2-5, the V gene TRBV15; the D gene could be TRBD1 or TRBD2 (6 bases each). Looked up from germline, CDR1 is LNHNV and CDR2 is YYDKDF (reference sequence). The CDR3 consists of 14 residues. Deletions cut 5 bases from V and 3 bases from J, with 13 bases between.

The CDR3 region is CASSEASYEQFF. CDR3 DNA sequence: TGTGCCAGCAGTGAAGCCTCCTATGAGCAGTTCTTC. The chain uses TRBV2 and TRBJ2-1, with D unclear. This CDR3 has 12 amino acids. The germline CDR1 and CDR2 sequences are SNHLY and FYNNEI. V was trimmed by 0 bases and J by 8 bases, leaving 5 bases between them.

The chain joins TRBV7-6 to TRBJ2-1; TRBD2 aligns across 11 bases. J lost 4 bases, V lost 6 bases, and 5 bases had no gene match. CDR3 length equals 15 residues. CDR1 and CDR2 (germline): SGHVS, FNYEAQ. CDR3 bases: TGTGCCAGCAGACTTACTAGCGGGGGATACAATGAGCAGTTCTTC. Encoded protein: CASRLTSGGYNEQFF.

The V gene is TRBV19, the J gene TRBJ1-4; 9 bases are a match to TRBD1. V dropped 5 bases and J dropped 8; count of bases not matched to a gene: 6. CDR1 is LNHDA and CDR2 is SQIVND in the germline V gene (reference sequence). The CDR3 length is 14 residues. CDR3 region: CASSPTGTGEKLFF. CDR3 nucleotides: TGTGCCAGTAGTCCGACAGGGACAGGGGAAAAACTGTTTTTT.

V usage is TRBV20-1 and J usage is TRBJ2-1; maybe TRBD2 (5 bases). The CDR3 consists of 11 residues. From germline, CDR1 is DFQATT and CDR2 SNEGSKA (reference sequence). Trimming shortened V by 3 bases and J by 7 bases, and 7 bases separated the two germline ends. The CDR3 region is CSARGGNEQFF. CDR3 nucleotides: TGCAGTGCTAGGGGCGGGAATGAGCAGTTCTTC.

This clone was counted once. The genes are TRBV5-5 and TRBJ2-1, with D possibly TRBD2 on 6 matching bases. Trimming took 2 bases from V and 0 from J, leaving 15 bases between them. Germline-derived CDR1 and CDR2 are SGHKS and YYEKEE (reference sequence). The CDR3 is 17 residues long. The DNA for the CDR3 is TGTGCCAGCAGCTTCCGGGTTGGAGGGGCCTCCTACAATGAGCAGTTCTTC. Amino acid sequence: CASSFRVGGASYNEQFF.

This clone has only one observation. Sequence at one end of the junction differs from germline and may be a read error. V usage is TRBV4-3 and J usage is TRBJ1-1; D is uncertain. The CDR3 runs 15 residues. Germline assignment: CDR1 LGHNA and CDR2 YSLEER. The CDR3 bases are TGCGCCAGCGCAAATCAGTGGGGAGCGAACACTGAAGTTTTCTTT. Its protein product is CASANQWGANTEVFF.

This clone was seen only once. The J gene is TRBJ2-2, the V gene TRBV27, with a tentative D call TRBD2 (5 bases). The CDR3 sequence is 15 residues long. Germline-derived CDR1 and CDR2 are MNHEY and SMNVEV (reference sequence). V lost 3 bases, J lost 4 bases, and 12 bases lay in between. The DNA for the CDR3 is TGTGCCAGCAGTTTGGGAGTGAGCGGCACCGGGGAGCTGTTTTTT. Protein sequence: CASSLGVSGTGELFF.

The chain recombines TRBV5-1 with TRBJ1-2; D perhaps matches TRBD1 (5 bases). CDR1 is SGHRS and CDR2 is YFSETQ in the germline V gene. Deletions cut 0 bases from V and 4 bases from J, with 19 bases between. The CDR3 sequence is 17 residues long. This chain's CDR3 is CASSLGEVQSGTYGYTF. CDR3 DNA sequence: TGCGCCAGCAGCTTGGGCGAGGTACAGTCGGGGACCTATGGCTACACCTTC.

The chain combines TRBV12-2 with TRBJ2-7. TRBV12-2 is a pseudogene segment. The CDR3 is 17 residues long. CDR3 sequence reads: CASRLRFGRGRLYEQYF. The CDR3 coding sequence is TGTGCAAGTCGCTTAAGGTTCGGTCGGGGGCGTTTGTACGAGCAGTACTTC.